This T cell receptor (beta chain) was recorded in a study of CD8 T cells in ankylosing spondylitis. Broader study findings: Within ankylosing spondylitis blood, a TCR beta motif made up of under 10 highly homologous variants appeared to be characteristic.

TCRdb re-called the 5' RACE reads with MiXCR, one entry per CDR3 protein. The sample carries about 130,000 distinct CDR3 sequences, around 9% recorded once. The CDR3 has 14 amino acids. In germline, CDR1 is LGHNA, CDR2 YNFKEQ. The germline V and J ends were trimmed by 3 bases and 5 bases, with 14 bases remaining between them. Ten or more counts support this clonotype. What it binds is unknown. What was sequenced was blood, either unsorted or a sorted T cell fraction (not recorded which). J is TRBJ2-7 and V is TRBV4-2; D perhaps matches TRBD2 (5 bases). This clonotype was sampled from a male donor with ankylosing spondylitis or in good health (not recorded which). The CDR3 loop is CASSHRTPRHEQYF. CDR3 DNA sequence: TGTGCCAGCAGCCATAGGACTCCTCGTCACGAGCAGTACTTC.